These 6 T cell receptor beta chains were all obtained from the same sample, sequenced in a study of graft-versus-host responses after intestinal transplantation. Using immunoSEQ multiplex PCR, the repertoire was profiled, and TCRdb retains in-frame clones only, with some absent. The sample records almost 70,000 clones, around nine tenths being singletons. This specimen consisted of bone marrow, obtained 734 days after intestinal transplantation. These receptor sequences come from a human patient who received an intestinal transplant, so some T cells may come from the graft donor.

This sequence joins TRBV2 and TRBJ2-2; 7 bases fit TRBD1. The CDR3 spans 17 residues. Germline CDR1 is SNHLY and CDR2 is FYNNEI. Trimming took 6 bases from V and 4 from J; bases not matched to a gene: 14. CDR3 residues: CASRASGTVFITGELFF. In nucleotides, the CDR3 is TGTGCCAGCAGAGCTTCCGGGACAGTGTTTATCACCGGGGAGCTGTTTTTT.

The V gene is TRBV7-2, the J gene TRBJ1-2, with a weak D call TRBD1 (5 bases). V gave up 0 bases and J gave up 0 bases, with 11 bases separating them. The CDR3 is 16 amino acids. Germline CDR1 reads SGHTA; CDR2 reads FQGNSA. CDR3 nucleotides: TGTGCCAGCAGCTTAGCGGGGGTGGCCTCTAACTATGGCTACACCTTC. It is translated as CASSLAGVASNYGYTF.

This sequence joins TRBV27 and TRBJ1-6; D unclear. Trimming cost V 6 bases and J 6 bases, with 6 bases left between them. The germline CDR1 and CDR2 sequences are MNHEY and SMNVEV (reference sequence). There are 12 residues in the CDR3. The CDR3 sequence is CASSGFNSPLHF. The CDR3 DNA follows: TGTGCCAGCAGCGGGTTTAATTCACCCCTCCACTTT.

The chain is built from TRBV27 and TRBJ1-2; D unresolved. V was pared by 5 bases and J by 5 bases, with 15 bases between. Germline loops: CDR1 MNHEY, CDR2 SMNVEV (reference sequence). The CDR3 runs to 14 residues. CDR3 loop: CASSGLDGKYGYTF. CDR3 nucleotide sequence: TGTGCCAGCAGTGGCCTCGACGGAAAATATGGCTACACCTTC.

This rearrangement joins TRBV9 to TRBJ1-1; 9 bases line up with TRBD1. The CDR3 has 14 residues. CDR1 is SGDLS, CDR2 YYNGEE, per germline. J lost 4 bases, V lost 4 bases, and 5 bases had no gene match. CDR3: CASSRTGATTEAFF. In DNA, the CDR3 is TGTGCCAGCAGCCGGACAGGGGCAACCACTGAAGCTTTCTTT.

The chain uses TRBV10-2 and TRBJ1-2; D gene uncertain. Per germline, CDR1 WSHSY and CDR2 SAAADI. This CDR3 contains 12 residues. With 6 bases removed from V and 8 bases from J, the gap between germline ends came to 13 bases. CDR3: CASSERVDGYTF. The CDR3 DNA reads as TGCGCCAGCAGCGAAAGGGTGGACGGCTACACCTTC.